These T cell receptor beta chains were read from a single sample in a study of regulatory T cells in long-lasting Graves disease. TCRdb reanalysed the multiplex PCR reads using MiXCR and keeps one entry per CDR3 protein. Of approximately 360,000 distinct CDR3 sequences in the sample, about 11% were seen once. The same sample was also used in a study of T cells in Graves' hyperthyroidism and ophthalmopathy.

Sequenced material: peripheral blood mononuclear cells (PBMCs), taken at new diagnosis, from a patient treated with antithyroid drugs. These receptors all stem from a woman aged 18-35 years with Graves disease. CDR3s include the opening cysteine and the closing phenylalanine or tryptophan. The D gene is left open where the match is weak. Clone size, where shown, is once, few, many, or a class for clones that have expanded.

TRBJ2-7 | . | . | TRBV12-3/TRBV12-4 | CASSFRRAVGYEQYF | TGTGCCAGCAGTTTCAGGCGGGCGGTAGGTTACGAGCAGTACTTC
TRBJ1-1 | TRBD1 | many | TRBV7-2 | CASSRKTGDTEAFF | TGTGCCAGCAGCCGCAAGACAGGGGACACTGAAGCTTTCTTT
TRBJ2-3 | TRBD2 | . | TRBV6-5 | CASSSLKRGRADTQYF | TGTGCCAGCAGTTCTTTAAAACGGGGGAGGGCAGATACGCAGTATTTT
TRBJ2-7 | . | many | TRBV3-1 | CASSQRGTYEQYF | TGTGCCAGCAGCCAACGGGGAACCTACGAGCAGTACTTC
TRBJ2-1 | . | many | TRBV9 | CASSVEGSIANEQFF | TGTGCCAGCAGCGTAGAGGGATCTATCGCAAATGAGCAGTTCTTC
TRBJ2-3 | . | . | TRBV7-9 | CASSNRAGSNTQYF | TGTGCCAGCAGCAACCGGGCCGGCTCTAATACGCAGTATTTT
TRBJ1-5 | . | few | TRBV7-9 | CASSLSLGQPQHF | TGTGCCAGCAGCTTAAGCCTTGGGCAGCCCCAGCATTTT
TRBJ2-1 | . | many | TRBV20-1 | CSARGGLLAGAYDEQFF | TGCAGTGCTAGAGGTGGTCTTCTGGCGGGGGCCTACGATGAGCAGTTCTTC
TRBJ2-6 | . | . | TRBV5-4 | CASSPAGYGANVLTF | TGTGCCAGCAGCCCCGCGGGGTACGGGGCCAACGTCCTGACTTTC
TRBJ2-7 | . | many | TRBV12-3/TRBV12-4 | CASSFRPPGLTYEQYF | TGTGCCAGCAGTTTTAGGCCCCCCGGACTAACCTACGAGCAGTACTTC